This T cell receptor (beta chain) is from a study of cytotoxic CD8 clonotypes in ibrutinib-treated CLL. As for the study in general: Samples yielded averages of some 250,000 productive templates and about 89,000 productive rearrangements.

The V gene end was trimmed by 7 bases and the J gene end by 3 bases; junction bases not matched to a gene: 4. CDR3 size: 15 residues. Germline CDR1 reads LNHDA; CDR2 reads SQIVND (reference sequence). Clones were read by immunoSEQ multiplex PCR, and TCRdb kept only the in-frame ones, dropping some. This sample has 300,000 to 400,000 clones, with 67% found just once. Roughly 2 micrograms of genomic DNA, which was extracted from cryopreserved PBMCs, served as the material used for the TCR beta libraries. The sequence was collected from a human donor with chronic lymphocytic leukemia. The chain is built from TRBV19 and TRBJ2-6; 9 bases fit TRBD1. Specimen: PBMCs, collected after 36 months of ibrutinib treatment. This CDR3 is CASTNRGLGANVLTF. The CDR3 DNA is TGTGCCAGTACCAACAGGGGGCTTGGGGCCAACGTCCTGACTTTC.